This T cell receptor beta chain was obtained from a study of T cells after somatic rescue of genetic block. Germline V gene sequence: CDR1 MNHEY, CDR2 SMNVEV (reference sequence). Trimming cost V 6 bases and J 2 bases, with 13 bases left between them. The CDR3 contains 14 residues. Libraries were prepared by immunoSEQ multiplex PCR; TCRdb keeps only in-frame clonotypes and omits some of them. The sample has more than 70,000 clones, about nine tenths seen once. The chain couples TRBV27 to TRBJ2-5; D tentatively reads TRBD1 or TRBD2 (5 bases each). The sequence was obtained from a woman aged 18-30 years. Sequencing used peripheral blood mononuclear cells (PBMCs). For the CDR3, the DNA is TGTGCCAGCAGCCAGATGGGACCGCAAGAGACCCAGTACTTC. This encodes CASSQMGPQETQYF.